The entry below describes one TCR beta chain. These data come from a study of CD8+ T cells in alopecia areata. Lesional scalp punch biopsies and peripheral blood were collected from alopecia areata patients. Isolation of CD4+ and CD8+ T cells from PBMCs was achieved by sorting. Extracted RNA was reverse transcribed, and the resulting cDNA served as sequencing template. Here immunoSEQ multiplex PCR was the method, and the copy in TCRdb shows in-frame clones only, minus some. The sample has approximately 140,000 clones, about 90% seen once; the top ten hold more than 13%. The CDR3 covers 16 residues. CDR1 is WSHSY and CDR2 is SAAADI in the germline V gene. Trimming took 3 bases from V and 4 from J; bases not matched to a gene: 6.

The sequence was collected from a human donor with alopecia areata. Sequenced here: CD8+ T cells sorted from blood, sampled at week 0. This chain connects TRBV10-2 to TRBJ2-5, with 12 bases aligning to TRBD2. For the CDR3, the DNA is TGCGCCAGCAGTGATCCGACTAGCGGGAGAACAGAGACCCAGTACTTC. Its protein product is CASSDPTSGRTETQYF.